This T cell receptor (beta chain) was identified during a study of cytomegalovirus exposure and HLA in healthy donors. General study findings and limits: Diagnosis of cytomegalovirus status made by the classifier reportedly showed high specificity and sensitivity. In an earlier analysis, in some 500 donors, most V segments appeared productive either ~87% or ~30% of the time.

There are 16 residues in the CDR3. Germline assignment: CDR1 SEHNR and CDR2 FQNEAQ (reference sequence). The junction had 13 bases not matched to a gene; V was cut back by 5 bases and J by 7 bases. The PCR employed 60 Vbeta primers together with 13 Jbeta primers. Assay used: immunoSEQ multiplex PCR; TCRdb lists only in-frame clones, some missing. The data contain about 160,000 clones, about 64% of them singletons. Concerning this clone itself: Its antigen is undetermined.

Sequencing input: PBMCs. The sequence derives from a woman aged 60-75 years in good health and CMV-seropositive. This rearrangement joins TRBV7-9 to TRBJ2-3, with 9 bases aligning to TRBD1. The CDR3 DNA reads TGTGCCAGCAGCGCAACGGACAGGGGCGTTTCATATACGCAGTATTTT. Amino acids: CASSATDRGVSYTQYF.